The entry below describes one T cell receptor beta chain. The data originate from a study of tumor-infiltrating lymphocytes in primary liver carcinoma. Synthesis of TCR beta cDNA was carried out from approximately 0.55 ug total RNA with a constant-region primer. Each TCR beta library was derived from three nested multiplex PCR rounds that employed slightly modified ARM-PCR. For approximately 11 cycles apiece, the opening two PCR rounds ran with TRBV1-TRBV30 forward primers and a C-beta reverse primer. TCRdb called the multiplex PCR reads again in MiXCR, with one record for every CDR3 protein. Here the sample spans about 200,000 distinct CDR3 sequences, less than 70% being singletons. Alongside blood RNA obtained from unsorted whole blood, germline DNA was also extracted. The CDR3 runs 13 residues. Germline CDR1 and CDR2: WSHSY and SAAADI. Trimming removed 7 bases at V and 0 bases at J, with 7 bases between.

V usage is TRBV10-2 and J usage is TRBJ1-5; tentatively, D is TRBD1 (5 bases). Sequencing was performed on peripheral blood. The receptor was isolated from a woman between 55 and 75 years old with primary liver carcinoma and hepatitis B virus infection. The CDR3 loop is CASKDNSNQPQHF. The CDR3, as DNA: TGCGCCAGCAAGGACAATAGCAATCAGCCCCAGCATTTT.